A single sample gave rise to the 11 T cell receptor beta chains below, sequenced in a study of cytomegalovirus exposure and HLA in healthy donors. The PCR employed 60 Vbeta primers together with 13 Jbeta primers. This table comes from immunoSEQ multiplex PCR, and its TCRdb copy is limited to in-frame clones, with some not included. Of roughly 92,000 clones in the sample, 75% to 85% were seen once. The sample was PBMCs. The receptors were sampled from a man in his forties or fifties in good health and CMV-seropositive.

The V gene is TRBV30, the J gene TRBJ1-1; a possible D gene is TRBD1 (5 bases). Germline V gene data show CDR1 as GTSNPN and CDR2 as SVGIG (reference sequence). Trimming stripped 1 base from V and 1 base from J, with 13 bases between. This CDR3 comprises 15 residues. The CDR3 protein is CAWSALGEENTEAFF. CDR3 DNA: TGTGCCTGGAGTGCTCTAGGGGAGGAGAACACTGAAGCTTTCTTT.

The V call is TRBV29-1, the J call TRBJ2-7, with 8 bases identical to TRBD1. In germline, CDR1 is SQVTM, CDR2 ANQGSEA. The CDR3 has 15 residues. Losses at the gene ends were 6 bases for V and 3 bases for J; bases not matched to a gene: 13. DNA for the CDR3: TGCAGCGTGATGATGCTTTCTGGACAGGGCTACGAGCAGTACTTC. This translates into CSVMMLSGQGYEQYF.

CDR3 protein: CASSAGTGGSYEQYF. The CDR3 nucleotides are TGCGCCAGCAGCGCCGGGACAGGGGGCTCCTACGAGCAGTACTTC. The chain couples TRBV5-1 to TRBJ2-7, with 11 nucleotides matching TRBD1. CDR1 SGHRS and CDR2 YFSETQ come from the germline V gene. The junction had 3 bases not matched to a gene; V was cut back by 4 bases and J by 0 bases. This CDR3 is built from 15 residues.

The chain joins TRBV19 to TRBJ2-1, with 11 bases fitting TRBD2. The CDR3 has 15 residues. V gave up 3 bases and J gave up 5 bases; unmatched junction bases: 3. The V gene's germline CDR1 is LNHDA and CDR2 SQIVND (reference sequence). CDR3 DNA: TGTGCCAGTAGTATGGGACTAGCGGCTAACAATGAGCAGTTCTTC. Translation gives CASSMGLAANNEQFF.

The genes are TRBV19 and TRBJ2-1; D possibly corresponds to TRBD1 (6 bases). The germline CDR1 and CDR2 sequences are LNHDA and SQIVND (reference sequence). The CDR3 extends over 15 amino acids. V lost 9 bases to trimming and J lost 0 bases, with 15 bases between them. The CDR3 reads CASRRQVSSYNEQFF. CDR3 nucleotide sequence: TGTGCCAGCAGGCGACAGGTGAGCTCCTACAATGAGCAGTTCTTC.

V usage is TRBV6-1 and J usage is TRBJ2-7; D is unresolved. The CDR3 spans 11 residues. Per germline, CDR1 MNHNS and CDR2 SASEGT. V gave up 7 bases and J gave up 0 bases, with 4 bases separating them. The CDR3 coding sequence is TGTGCCAGCACCAGCTCCTACGAGCAGTACTTC. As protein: CASTSSYEQYF.

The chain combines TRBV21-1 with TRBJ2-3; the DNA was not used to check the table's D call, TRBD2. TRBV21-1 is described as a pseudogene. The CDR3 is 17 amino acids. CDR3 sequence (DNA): TGTGCCAGCACCCTCGGACCCCTAGCGGGAGACACAGATACGCAGTATTTT. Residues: CASTLGPLAGDTDTQYF.

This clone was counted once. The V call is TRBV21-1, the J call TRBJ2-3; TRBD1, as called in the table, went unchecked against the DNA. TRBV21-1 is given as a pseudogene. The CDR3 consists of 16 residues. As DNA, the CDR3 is TGTGCCAGCAGTTACAAAGACGGGACAGGGATTTATACGCAGTATTTT. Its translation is CASSYKDGTGIYTQYF.

This CDR3 reads CASSLRWTGSSYTF. CDR3 nucleotides: TGTGCCAGCAGCTTACGGTGGACAGGCTCAAGCTACACCTTC. The rearrangement links TRBV5-8 to TRBJ1-2; TRBD1 agrees at 7 bases. This CDR3 contains 14 residues. The junction had 10 bases not matched to a gene; V was cut back by 2 bases and J by 9 bases. The V gene's germline CDR1 is SGHTS and CDR2 YDEGEE.

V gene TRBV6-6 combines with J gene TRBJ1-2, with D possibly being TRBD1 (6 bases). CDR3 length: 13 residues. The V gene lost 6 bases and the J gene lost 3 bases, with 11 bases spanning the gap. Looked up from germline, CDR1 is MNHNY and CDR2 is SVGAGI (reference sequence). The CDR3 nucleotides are TGTGCCAGCAGCCAAGGGACACACTATGGCTACACCTTC. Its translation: CASSQGTHYGYTF.

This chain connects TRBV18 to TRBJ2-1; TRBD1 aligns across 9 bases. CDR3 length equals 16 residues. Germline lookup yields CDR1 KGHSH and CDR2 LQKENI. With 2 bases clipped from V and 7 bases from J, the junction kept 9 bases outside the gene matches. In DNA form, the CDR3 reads TGTGCCAGCTCACCAAGGGCACAGGGGGCTGGTAATGAGCAGTTCTTC. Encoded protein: CASSPRAQGAGNEQFF.